This T cell receptor (beta chain) emerged from a study of tumor-infiltrating lymphocytes in primary liver carcinoma (dated by TCRdb to the late 2010s). About the full investigation: Hepatocellular carcinoma (four) or combined HCC and intrahepatic cholangiocarcinoma (one) was present in the five patients, who were three men and two women aged 30 to 69 years. The tumors of the five patients were staged as T1-T3 N0M0, with maximum diameters ranging from roughly 4 to 10 cm. To link TCRbeta repertoire diversity to the local molecular phenotype, the roughly 23 tumor region samples were profiled with Agilent mRNA microarrays. Each sample produced about 3.5 to 7.13 million productive TCRbeta reads, and read depth showed no significant difference between tissue types. TCRbeta repertoire sequencing, expression microarrays and whole-exome sequencing were combined in the study across five regions of each liver tumor, with adjacent normal tissue and blood also included. TCRbeta repertoire sequencing covered 35 specimens from 5 patients: about 25 tumor regions, 5 adjacent noncancerous liver tissues and 5 peripheral blood samples. Technical replicate repertoires showed high reproducibility, with mean shared-clone rates about 0.86 and correlation coefficients above 0.95. Beyond this particular receptor, the publication reports: Repertoire overlap was found to be higher between tumor regions (mean approximately 35%) than between tumor-adjacent (roughly 17%) or tumor-blood (14%) pairs, consistent with antigen-driven expansion. Because the samples were bulk and unsorted, CD4+ and CD8+ T cell repertoires could not be compared. Because only the TCR beta chain was sequenced and unpaired alpha chains were not captured, true repertoire diversity is likely underestimated. Compared with blood, tumors had a significantly larger share of the repertoire taken up by the top 250 clones (p = 0.039). Only about 8-25% of top clones were found in all five regions of a tumor, suggesting spatial heterogeneity of tumor-infiltrating T cells. The study included only four or five patients, and the authors note findings should be validated in a larger study.

Without any cell sorting, total RNA and DNA were co-extracted from approximately 22-30 mg of bulk tissue using the AllPrep DNA/RNA mini kit. Surgical resection was performed in China between 2015 and early 2016 on roughly 5 patients with histopathologically diagnosed primary liver carcinoma. Chronic HBV infection was present in the patients, and the patients were treatment-naive at sampling. Each tumor was sampled at five spatially separated regions: the tumor centre plus the superior, inferior, left-lateral and right-lateral poles. According to histology, viable tumor cells made up more than 85% of every tumor sample. Fresh tumor and adjacent tissue pieces were bisected, with one half stored in RNAlater at -80 degrees C and the other half sent for histology. This clonotype turned up a few times. The antigen this receptor binds is unknown. At one end, the junction sequence differs from germline, possibly due to a read error.

TCRbeta-specific cDNA was reverse-transcribed from around 500 ng total RNA using a constant-region primer and ProtoScript II reverse transcriptase. TCRbeta libraries were built with three nested multiplex PCR rounds, a slightly modified ARM-PCR procedure. A final 25-cycle PCR with Deep VentR polymerase added sample barcodes and Illumina adapters. Before sequencing, amplicons between 200 and 500 bp were purified from gel using a QIAquick gel extraction kit. An Illumina HiSeq 2500 was used to sequence the TCRbeta amplicons with 250-bp paired-end reads. The study's processing was this. Reads were quality-trimmed with Trimmomatic v0.33, and paired reads were merged with FLASH v1.2.11 to recover full CDR3 sequences. V, D and J germline segments were assigned to the rearranged TCRbeta sequences using MiGEC v1.2.1b. VDJtools v1.0.0 computed clonotype statistics and Shannon-Wiener diversity indices. Except for diversity analysis, only each sample's 250 most abundant clonotypes were used in subsequent analyses to reduce sampling bias. TCRdb reprocessed the public reads (quality trimming at Q25 with fastp, clone calling with MiXCR) and kept in-frame beta chains. Each entry merges the rows of one CDR3 protein and shows their most common DNA and genes. These V and J calls rely on TCRdb rather than the paper's analysis. For this sample the table gives about 25,000 distinct CDR3 sequences, of which 70% to 80% were detected only once. The ten largest clones capture under 35% of the sample.

Material: liver tumor tissue from sampling region 5. The sample's cell subset or site label, decoded: tumor region T5, tumor centre. This receptor was identified in a woman in her 30s with primary liver carcinoma and hepatitis B virus infection.

The DNA sequence is as follows: TGTGCCAGCAGCAATTGGGATCCTGGGGCCAACATCCTTACTTTC. Translated, it reads CASSNWDPGANILTF. The rearrangement combines TRBV6-5 with TRBJ2-6; a tentative D call is TRBD1 (5 bases match). The CDR3 measures 15 amino acids from cysteine to phenylalanine. The sequence is cut down to CDR3 DNA, 45 bases in frame from base 1. The germline V gene supplies CDR1 MNHEY and CDR2 SVGAGI.